A selection of T cell receptor beta chains follows, all from one sample in a study of blood T cell repertoires in COVID-19. The assay was immunoSEQ multiplex PCR, and TCRdb's table has in-frame clones only and misses some. The sample records 200,000 to 300,000 clones, around 84% being singletons. The source material was peripheral blood. Every receptor here comes from a middle-aged man who had recovered from COVID-19. CDR3s include the opening cysteine and the closing phenylalanine or tryptophan. Fields, in order: J gene, clone size, V gene, D gene, CDR3 protein, CDR3 DNA. D genes are given only for firm matches. Expanded clones are given a class, and other clones once, few, many or no size at all.

J gene: TRBJ2-2
clone size: -
V gene: TRBV11-2
D gene: TRBD2
CDR3 protein: CASSRNRGAGELFF
CDR3 DNA: TGTGCCAGCAGCAGAAACCGGGGGGCCGGGGAGCTGTTTTTT

J gene: TRBJ1-1
clone size: once
V gene: TRBV30
D gene: TRBD1
CDR3 protein: CAWRRTGPAFF
CDR3 DNA: TGTGCCTGGAGGCGGACAGGGCCCGCTTTCTTT

J gene: TRBJ2-4
clone size: once
V gene: TRBV12-3/TRBV12-4
D gene: -
CDR3 protein: CASSDSGKNIQYF
CDR3 DNA: TGTGCCAGCAGTGACAGTGGGAAAAACATTCAGTACTTC

J gene: TRBJ1-2
clone size: few
V gene: TRBV19
D gene: -
CDR3 protein: CASSIDKRYSNYGYTF
CDR3 DNA: TGTGCCAGTAGTATAGATAAACGTTACAGCAACTATGGCTACACCTTC

J gene: TRBJ1-2
clone size: -
V gene: TRBV29-1
D gene: TRBD1
CDR3 protein: CSVPGTGGYYGYTF
CDR3 DNA: TGCAGCGTTCCCGGGACAGGGGGTTACTATGGCTACACCTTC

J gene: TRBJ2-7
clone size: -
V gene: TRBV3-1/TRBV3-2
D gene: -
CDR3 protein: CASSQDHLSYEQYF
CDR3 DNA: TGTGCCAGCAGCCAAGATCATTTGTCCTACGAGCAGTACTTC

J gene: TRBJ2-7
clone size: -
V gene: TRBV28
D gene: -
CDR3 protein: CASSFSIGLTYEQYF
CDR3 DNA: TGTGCCAGCAGTTTTTCTATCGGACTTACCTACGAGCAGTACTTC

J gene: TRBJ2-7
clone size: -
V gene: TRBV11-2
D gene: TRBD1
CDR3 protein: CASSIDRVRYEQYF
CDR3 DNA: TGTGCCAGCAGCATCGACAGGGTCAGGTACGAGCAGTACTTC

J gene: TRBJ2-3
clone size: -
V gene: TRBV11-2
D gene: TRBD2
CDR3 protein: CASSGSGGFADTQYF
CDR3 DNA: TGTGCCAGCAGCGGTAGCGGGGGTTTCGCAGATACGCAGTATTTT

J gene: TRBJ2-1
clone size: -
V gene: TRBV10-1
D gene: TRBD2
CDR3 protein: CASIRGGHNEQFF
CDR3 DNA: TGCGCCAGCATCCGGGGGGGCCACAATGAGCAGTTCTTC

J gene: TRBJ2-3
clone size: -
V gene: TRBV27
D gene: TRBD2
CDR3 protein: CASSLLVSGGTDTQYF
CDR3 DNA: TGTGCCAGCAGTTTACTGGTTAGCGGGGGCACAGATACGCAGTATTTT

J gene: TRBJ2-7
clone size: -
V gene: TRBV5-4
D gene: TRBD1
CDR3 protein: CASSRRDSQSYEQYF
CDR3 DNA: TGTGCCAGCAGCCGCCGGGACAGTCAAAGCTACGAGCAGTACTTC

J gene: TRBJ2-2
clone size: few
V gene: TRBV7-9
D gene: -
CDR3 protein: CASSFDYNTGELFF
CDR3 DNA: TGTGCCAGCAGCTTCGACTACAACACCGGGGAGCTGTTTTTT

J gene: TRBJ1-1
clone size: -
V gene: TRBV5-4
D gene: TRBD1
CDR3 protein: CASKLGQAMNTEAFF
CDR3 DNA: TGTGCCAGCAAACTAGGACAGGCCATGAACACTGAAGCTTTCTTT

J gene: TRBJ1-1
clone size: -
V gene: TRBV19
D gene: -
CDR3 protein: CASGGAVFMNTEAFF
CDR3 DNA: TGTGCCAGTGGGGGCGCAGTGTTTATGAACACTGAAGCTTTCTTT

J gene: TRBJ1-1
clone size: -
V gene: TRBV3-1/TRBV3-2
D gene: -
CDR3 protein: CASNRMGGTLNTEAFF
CDR3 DNA: TGTGCCAGCAACCGTATGGGGGGGACCCTGAACACTGAAGCTTTCTTT

J gene: TRBJ1-1
clone size: -
V gene: TRBV6-6
D gene: TRBD1
CDR3 protein: CASSFQGDTEAFF
CDR3 DNA: TGTGCCAGCAGTTTTCAGGGGGACACTGAAGCTTTCTTT

J gene: TRBJ2-1
clone size: -
V gene: TRBV27
D gene: TRBD2
CDR3 protein: CASSLDPPGLAGGFNEQFF
CDR3 DNA: TGTGCCAGCAGTCTCGATCCACCGGGACTAGCGGGAGGTTTCAATGAGCAGTTCTTC

J gene: TRBJ2-3
clone size: few
V gene: TRBV6-1
D gene: TRBD1
CDR3 protein: CASSEATGGADTQYF
CDR3 DNA: TGTGCCAGCAGTGAAGCGACAGGGGGGGCAGATACGCAGTATTTT

J gene: TRBJ2-7
clone size: many
V gene: TRBV16
D gene: TRBD1
CDR3 protein: CASSQSGDRVVYEQYF
CDR3 DNA: TGTGCCAGCAGCCAATCTGGGGACAGGGTTGTCTACGAGCAGTACTTC

J gene: TRBJ2-1
clone size: few
V gene: TRBV6-2/TRBV6-3
D gene: TRBD2
CDR3 protein: CASSSAGARDEQFF
CDR3 DNA: TGTGCCAGCAGTTCAGCGGGAGCGCGAGATGAGCAGTTCTTC

J gene: TRBJ1-2
clone size: -
V gene: TRBV19
D gene: -
CDR3 protein: CASSEIGGRRYGYTF
CDR3 DNA: TGTGCCAGTAGTGAGATAGGGGGTAGACGGTATGGCTACACCTTC

J gene: TRBJ1-4
clone size: -
V gene: TRBV7-2
D gene: -
CDR3 protein: CASSFVAATNEKLFF
CDR3 DNA: TGTGCCAGCAGCTTCGTAGCAGCAACTAATGAAAAACTGTTTTTT

J gene: TRBJ2-3
clone size: -
V gene: TRBV19
D gene: TRBD2
CDR3 protein: CASSPGLAGGTDTQYF
CDR3 DNA: TGTGCCAGTAGTCCGGGACTAGCGGGGGGCACAGATACGCAGTATTTT

J gene: TRBJ1-1
clone size: -
V gene: TRBV18
D gene: -
CDR3 protein: CASSPPNRVGGTEAFF
CDR3 DNA: TGTGCCAGCTCACCTCCGAACAGGGTAGGTGGCACTGAAGCTTTCTTT

J gene: TRBJ1-2
clone size: -
V gene: TRBV6-5
D gene: TRBD1
CDR3 protein: CASSQDRAFYGYTF
CDR3 DNA: TGTGCCAGCAGCCAGGACAGGGCCTTTTATGGCTACACCTTC

J gene: TRBJ2-5
clone size: -
V gene: TRBV5-1
D gene: -
CDR3 protein: CASSLWGRLETQYF
CDR3 DNA: TGCGCCAGCAGCTTGTGGGGGCGCTTAGAGACCCAGTACTTC

J gene: TRBJ2-3
clone size: -
V gene: TRBV11-3
D gene: TRBD2
CDR3 protein: CASSSDSGAFTDTQYF
CDR3 DNA: TGTGCCAGCAGCTCCGATAGCGGGGCCTTCACAGATACGCAGTATTTT

J gene: TRBJ2-3
clone size: once
V gene: TRBV27
D gene: TRBD2
CDR3 protein: CASSFRGGTQYF
CDR3 DNA: TGTGCCAGCAGTTTTCGGGGGGGAACGCAGTATTTT

J gene: TRBJ2-5
clone size: once
V gene: TRBV3-1/TRBV3-2
D gene: TRBD2
CDR3 protein: CASSQAGGQETQYF
CDR3 DNA: TGTGCCAGCAGCCAAGCGGGGGGGCAAGAGACCCAGTACTTC

J gene: TRBJ1-5
clone size: -
V gene: TRBV6-1
D gene: -
CDR3 protein: CASSELARQPQHF
CDR3 DNA: TGTGCCAGCAGTGAACTAGCTCGTCAGCCCCAGCATTTT

J gene: TRBJ1-2
clone size: few
V gene: TRBV15
D gene: TRBD1
CDR3 protein: CATSRLGQESYGYTF
CDR3 DNA: TGTGCCACCAGCAGACTTGGACAGGAAAGCTATGGCTACACCTTC

J gene: TRBJ1-1
clone size: few
V gene: TRBV6-5
D gene: -
CDR3 protein: CASSYSGTISTFF
CDR3 DNA: TGTGCCAGCAGTTACTCAGGGACAATCAGTACTTTCTTT

J gene: TRBJ1-2
clone size: once
V gene: TRBV21-1
D gene: -
CDR3 protein: CASSKVLSGNYNNYGYTF
CDR3 DNA: TGTGCCAGCAGCAAAGTGTTGTCAGGGAACTACAATAACTATGGCTACACCTTC

J gene: TRBJ1-5
clone size: -
V gene: TRBV2
D gene: -
CDR3 protein: CASRRGGAQGQPQHF
CDR3 DNA: TGTGCCAGCAGGAGGGGGGGGGCGCAGGGTCAGCCCCAGCATTTT

J gene: TRBJ2-1
clone size: -
V gene: TRBV4-3
D gene: TRBD2
CDR3 protein: CASSEGLARNNEQFF
CDR3 DNA: TGCGCCAGCAGCGAAGGACTAGCGAGGAACAATGAGCAGTTCTTC

J gene: TRBJ1-2
clone size: -
V gene: TRBV7-2
D gene: -
CDR3 protein: CASSLGPGHTYGYTF
CDR3 DNA: TGTGCCAGCAGCCTCGGTCCGGGACACACTTATGGCTACACCTTC

J gene: TRBJ1-2
clone size: -
V gene: TRBV12-3/TRBV12-4
D gene: -
CDR3 protein: CASSLPGVGGYTF
CDR3 DNA: TGTGCCAGCAGTTTGCCCGGGGTGGGTGGCTACACCTTC

J gene: TRBJ1-1
clone size: -
V gene: TRBV11-2
D gene: TRBD1
CDR3 protein: CASSYRTGGSMNTEAFF
CDR3 DNA: TGTGCCAGCAGCTACCGGACAGGGGGCTCAATGAACACTGAAGCTTTCTTT

J gene: TRBJ1-1
clone size: once
V gene: TRBV29-1
D gene: -
CDR3 protein: CSVDTNGAF
CDR3 DNA: TGCAGCGTTGACACCAATGGGGCCTTT

J gene: TRBJ1-1
clone size: -
V gene: TRBV7-7
D gene: -
CDR3 protein: CASSPVDRNTEAFF
CDR3 DNA: TGTGCTAGCAGCCCGGTGGACAGAAACACTGAAGCTTTCTTT

J gene: TRBJ1-2
clone size: -
V gene: TRBV5-6
D gene: TRBD1
CDR3 protein: CASSLGQGAHGYTF
CDR3 DNA: TGTGCCAGCAGCTTGGGACAGGGGGCGCATGGCTACACCTTC

J gene: TRBJ2-3
clone size: -
V gene: TRBV6-2/TRBV6-3
D gene: TRBD2
CDR3 protein: CASSYSEGGGLDTQYF
CDR3 DNA: TGTGCCAGCAGTTACTCCGAGGGCGGGGGATTAGATACGCAGTATTTT

J gene: TRBJ2-4
clone size: -
V gene: TRBV19
D gene: TRBD2
CDR3 protein: CASSRETSGGKKYF
CDR3 DNA: TGTGCCAGTAGTAGGGAGACTAGCGGGGGGAAAAAGTACTTC

J gene: TRBJ1-1
clone size: few
V gene: TRBV5-1
D gene: TRBD1
CDR3 protein: CASSDGTGDTEAFF
CDR3 DNA: TGCGCCAGCAGCGACGGGACAGGGGACACTGAAGCTTTCTTT

J gene: TRBJ2-3
clone size: -
V gene: TRBV10-3
D gene: TRBD2
CDR3 protein: CAISEVGTSRSTDTQYF
CDR3 DNA: TGTGCCATCAGTGAGGTCGGGACTAGCCGTAGCACAGATACGCAGTATTTT

J gene: TRBJ2-7
clone size: once
V gene: TRBV11-3
D gene: TRBD1
CDR3 protein: CASSAGGQGSYEQYF
CDR3 DNA: TGTGCCAGCAGCGCTGGTGGACAGGGCTCCTACGAGCAGTACTTC

J gene: TRBJ2-5
clone size: -
V gene: TRBV27
D gene: TRBD2
CDR3 protein: CASSKVVAGRPQTQYF
CDR3 DNA: TGTGCCAGCAGCAAGGTGGTAGCGGGGAGACCACAGACCCAGTACTTC

J gene: TRBJ2-1
clone size: -
V gene: TRBV7-8
D gene: TRBD2
CDR3 protein: CASSLSSGRRNEQFF
CDR3 DNA: TGTGCCAGCAGCCTCTCTAGCGGGAGGCGGAATGAGCAGTTCTTC

J gene: TRBJ2-2
clone size: few
V gene: TRBV5-4
D gene: TRBD2
CDR3 protein: CASSLILAGSGELFF
CDR3 DNA: TGTGCCAGCAGCTTGATACTAGCGGGAAGCGGGGAGCTGTTTTTT

J gene: TRBJ2-1
clone size: -
V gene: TRBV7-9
D gene: TRBD2
CDR3 protein: CASSLAMTSRDEQFF
CDR3 DNA: TGTGCCAGCAGCTTAGCTATGACTAGCAGGGATGAGCAGTTCTTC

J gene: TRBJ1-6
clone size: -
V gene: TRBV30
D gene: -
CDR3 protein: CAWSTQGNDSPLHF
CDR3 DNA: TGTGCCTGGAGTACACAGGGAAACGATTCACCCCTCCACTTT

J gene: TRBJ1-6
clone size: -
V gene: TRBV13
D gene: -
CDR3 protein: CASTARAGLSDSPLHF
CDR3 DNA: TGTGCCAGCACCGCCCGCGCAGGTTTAAGTGATTCACCCCTCCACTTT

J gene: TRBJ1-1
clone size: -
V gene: TRBV5-1
D gene: -
CDR3 protein: CASSLTGGAGAFF
CDR3 DNA: TGCGCCAGCAGCTTGACGGGGGGCGCGGGAGCTTTCTTT